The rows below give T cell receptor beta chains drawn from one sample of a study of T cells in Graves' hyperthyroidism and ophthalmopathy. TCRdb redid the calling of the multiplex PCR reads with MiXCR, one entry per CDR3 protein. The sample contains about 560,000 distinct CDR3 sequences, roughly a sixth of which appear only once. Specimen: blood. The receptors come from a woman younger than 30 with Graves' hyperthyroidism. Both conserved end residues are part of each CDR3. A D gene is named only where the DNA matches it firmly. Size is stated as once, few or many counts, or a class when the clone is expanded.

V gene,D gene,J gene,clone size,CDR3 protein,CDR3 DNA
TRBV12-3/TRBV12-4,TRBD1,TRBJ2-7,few,CASSTRDRAYEQYF,TGTGCCAGCAGTACCCGGGACAGAGCCTACGAGCAGTACTTC
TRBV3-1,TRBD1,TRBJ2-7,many,CASSQRRGREQYF,TGTGCCAGCAGCCAACGCAGGGGGCGAGAGCAGTACTTC
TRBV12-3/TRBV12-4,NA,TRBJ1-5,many,CASSLSGGHQPQHF,TGTGCCAGCAGTTTATCAGGCGGACATCAGCCCCAGCATTTT
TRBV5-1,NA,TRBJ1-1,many,CASSIAGVNTEAFF,TGCGCCAGCAGCATAGCGGGGGTGAACACTGAAGCTTTCTTT
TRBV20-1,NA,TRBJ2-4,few,CSAGTAFTGTKNIQYF,TGCAGTGCCGGGACTGCATTTACAGGGACCAAAAACATTCAGTACTTC
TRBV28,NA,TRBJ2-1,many,CASRLEGNYNEQFF,TGTGCCAGCCGTTTGGAGGGCAACTACAATGAGCAGTTCTTC
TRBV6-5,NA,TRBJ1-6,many,CASSYGGDGHLHF,TGTGCCAGCAGTTACGGGGGGGACGGTCACCTCCACTTT
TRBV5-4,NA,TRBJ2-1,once,CASSLASSFRSNEQFF,TGTGCCAGCAGCTTGGCTAGCAGCTTCCGTTCGAATGAGCAGTTCTTC
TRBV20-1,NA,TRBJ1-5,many,CSARGTVDGGQPQHF,TGCAGTGCTAGAGGGACCGTCGACGGAGGACAGCCCCAGCATTTT
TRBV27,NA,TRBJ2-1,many,CASSLLPSSVNEQFF,TGTGCCAGCAGTTTATTACCCTCCAGCGTGAATGAGCAGTTCTTC